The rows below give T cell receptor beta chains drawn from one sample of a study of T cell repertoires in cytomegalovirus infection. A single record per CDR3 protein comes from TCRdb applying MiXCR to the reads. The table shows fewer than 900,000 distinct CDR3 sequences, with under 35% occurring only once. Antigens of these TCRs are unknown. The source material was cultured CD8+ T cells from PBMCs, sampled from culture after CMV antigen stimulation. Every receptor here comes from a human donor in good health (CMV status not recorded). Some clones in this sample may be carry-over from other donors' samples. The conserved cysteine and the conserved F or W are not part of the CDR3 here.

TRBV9	ASSSRLAEPSNEQF
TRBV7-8	ASSLFQGAGTDTQY
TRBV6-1	ASSGQGVQPQH
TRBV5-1	ASGTGTVNTEAF
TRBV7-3	PSSDTRIGEGNSPPH
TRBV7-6	ASSLQQSGNTIY
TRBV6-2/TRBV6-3	ASSYKATGELF
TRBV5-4	ASRIAADYEQY
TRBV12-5	ASGKEGLGETQY
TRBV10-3	AIRSRDRASNYGYT
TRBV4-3	ASSQGSAVPDNEQY
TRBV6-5	ASFQGTGELF
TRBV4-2	ASSQDRGALYGYT
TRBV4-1	ASSQEMGLGGYT
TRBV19	ASSTDGQGLSQPQH
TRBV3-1	ASSRGTTYEQY
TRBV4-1	ASSQVGSSTGELF
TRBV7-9	ASSLVGLAGGPLYNEQF
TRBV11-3	ASSSLEEYNEQF
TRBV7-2	ASSPKTGGRGTEAF
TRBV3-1	ASSRPFNEQF
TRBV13	ASSSAIDNEQF
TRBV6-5	ASSYSSGTVGPSGANVLT